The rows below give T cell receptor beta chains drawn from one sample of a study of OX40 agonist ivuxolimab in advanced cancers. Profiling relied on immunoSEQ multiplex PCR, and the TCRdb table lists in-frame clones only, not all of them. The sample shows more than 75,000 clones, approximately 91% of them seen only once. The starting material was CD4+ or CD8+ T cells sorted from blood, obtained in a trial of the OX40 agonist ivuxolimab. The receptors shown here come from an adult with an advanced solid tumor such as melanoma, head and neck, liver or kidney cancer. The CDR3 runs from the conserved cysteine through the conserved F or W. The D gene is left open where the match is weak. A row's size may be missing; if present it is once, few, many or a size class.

cdr3_aa: CAINQGQGMEGYTF; cdr3_nt: TGTGCCATCAACCAGGGACAGGGGATGGAGGGCTACACCTTC; cdr3_length: 14; clone_size: .; j_call: TRBJ1-2; d_call: TRBD1; v_call: TRBV10-3
cdr3_aa: CASSFSGKANTEAFF; cdr3_nt: TGTGCCAGCAGCTTTTCAGGGAAGGCGAACACTGAAGCTTTCTTT; cdr3_length: 15; clone_size: .; j_call: TRBJ1-1; d_call: .; v_call: TRBV5-4
cdr3_aa: CASSDSTDTQYF; cdr3_nt: TGCGCCAGCAGCGACAGTACAGATACGCAGTATTTT; cdr3_length: 12; clone_size: .; j_call: TRBJ2-3; d_call: .; v_call: TRBV5-1
cdr3_aa: CASSPPDGSGANVLTF; cdr3_nt: TGTGCCAGCTCACCACCGGACGGCTCTGGGGCCAACGTCCTGACTTTC; cdr3_length: 16; clone_size: .; j_call: TRBJ2-6; d_call: .; v_call: TRBV18
cdr3_aa: CASSPPGLAGERGSYNEQFF; cdr3_nt: TGTGCCAGCAGCCCGCCGGGACTAGCGGGAGAACGTGGGTCCTACAATGAGCAGTTCTTC; cdr3_length: 20; clone_size: .; j_call: TRBJ2-1; d_call: TRBD2; v_call: TRBV5-4
cdr3_aa: CASSFYADTQYF; cdr3_nt: TGTGCCAGCAGCTTTTACGCAGATACGCAGTATTTT; cdr3_length: 12; clone_size: .; j_call: TRBJ2-3; d_call: .; v_call: TRBV11-2
cdr3_aa: CASSLLGGGRNQPQHF; cdr3_nt: TGTGCCAGCAGCCTCTTAGGGGGGGGGCGCAATCAGCCCCAGCATTTT; cdr3_length: 16; clone_size: .; j_call: TRBJ1-5; d_call: .; v_call: TRBV27
cdr3_aa: CASSIAGTNTEAFF; cdr3_nt: TGTGCCAGTAGTATTGCAGGGACGAACACTGAAGCTTTCTTT; cdr3_length: 14; clone_size: .; j_call: TRBJ1-1; d_call: .; v_call: TRBV19
cdr3_aa: CASSLAGGKNEQFF; cdr3_nt: TGTGCCAGCAGCCTAGCGGGAGGGAAGAATGAGCAGTTCTTC; cdr3_length: 14; clone_size: .; j_call: TRBJ2-1; d_call: TRBD2; v_call: TRBV7-6
cdr3_aa: CSVGGGATYEQYF; cdr3_nt: TGCAGCGTTGGAGGGGGGGCCACCTACGAGCAGTACTTC; cdr3_length: 13; clone_size: .; j_call: TRBJ2-7; d_call: .; v_call: TRBV29-1
cdr3_aa: CASSSLGTLDSGEQYF; cdr3_nt: TGTGCCAGCAGCTCCCTCGGGACATTGGACTCGGGGGAGCAGTACTTC; cdr3_length: 16; clone_size: .; j_call: TRBJ2-7; d_call: .; v_call: TRBV7-2
cdr3_aa: CASSEDLGGITGANVLTF; cdr3_nt: TGTGCCAGTAGTGAGGACTTGGGGGGGATAACTGGGGCCAACGTCCTGACTTTC; cdr3_length: 18; clone_size: .; j_call: TRBJ2-6; d_call: TRBD2; v_call: TRBV19
cdr3_aa: CASSLRRERIHEQYF; cdr3_nt: TGTGCCAGCAGCTTACGGCGGGAGAGGATCCACGAGCAGTACTTC; cdr3_length: 15; clone_size: .; j_call: TRBJ2-7; d_call: TRBD2; v_call: TRBV7-9
cdr3_aa: CASSLVRTGVSSGNTIYF; cdr3_nt: TGTGCCAGCAGCTTAGTCCGGACAGGCGTGAGCTCTGGAAACACCATATATTTT; cdr3_length: 18; clone_size: .; j_call: TRBJ1-3; d_call: TRBD1; v_call: TRBV7-2
cdr3_aa: CASSSGSAGNTIYF; cdr3_nt: TGTGCCAGCAGTTCCGGGTCGGCTGGAAACACCATATATTTT; cdr3_length: 14; clone_size: .; j_call: TRBJ1-3; d_call: .; v_call: TRBV6-5
cdr3_aa: CASRKTGGGYGYTF; cdr3_nt: TGTGCCAGCAGGAAGACAGGGGGCGGCTATGGCTACACCTTC; cdr3_length: 14; clone_size: .; j_call: TRBJ1-2; d_call: TRBD1; v_call: TRBV27
cdr3_aa: CASSPADGVTGELFF; cdr3_nt: TGCGCCAGCAGCCCTGCGGATGGGGTCACCGGGGAGCTGTTTTTT; cdr3_length: 15; clone_size: .; j_call: TRBJ2-2; d_call: .; v_call: TRBV4-3
cdr3_aa: CASSPGGGTSNWNTGELFF; cdr3_nt: TGTGCCAGCAGTCCAGGAGGAGGGACTTCAAATTGGAACACCGGGGAGCTGTTTTTT; cdr3_length: 19; clone_size: .; j_call: TRBJ2-2; d_call: .; v_call: TRBV27
cdr3_aa: CASSQQGGATQHEQFF; cdr3_nt: TGTGCCAGCTCACAACAGGGAGGAGCCACACAGCATGAGCAGTTCTTC; cdr3_length: 16; clone_size: .; j_call: TRBJ2-1; d_call: .; v_call: TRBV18
cdr3_aa: CASSPAGEGQPQHF; cdr3_nt: TGTGCCAGCTCACCAGCAGGGGAGGGACAGCCCCAGCATTTT; cdr3_length: 14; clone_size: .; j_call: TRBJ1-5; d_call: .; v_call: TRBV18
cdr3_aa: CASSEQGLAYEQYF; cdr3_nt: TGTGCCAGCAGCGAACAGGGTCTGGCCTACGAGCAGTACTTC; cdr3_length: 14; clone_size: once; j_call: TRBJ2-7; d_call: .; v_call: TRBV5-4
cdr3_aa: CASSIAALAKNIQYF; cdr3_nt: TGTGCCAGTAGTATAGCAGCACTAGCCAAAAACATTCAGTACTTC; cdr3_length: 15; clone_size: .; j_call: TRBJ2-4; d_call: .; v_call: TRBV19
cdr3_aa: CATGGSSALTGELFF; cdr3_nt: TGTGCCACTGGGGGTTCTAGCGCCCTCACCGGGGAGCTGTTTTTT; cdr3_length: 15; clone_size: .; j_call: TRBJ2-2; d_call: .; v_call: TRBV28
cdr3_aa: CASSVGGPEGGYTF; cdr3_nt: TGTGCCAGCAGCGTCGGGGGCCCCGAGGGCGGCTACACCTTC; cdr3_length: 14; clone_size: once; j_call: TRBJ1-2; d_call: .; v_call: TRBV9
cdr3_aa: CASRLRDTENYEQYF; cdr3_nt: TGTGCCAGCAGGCTACGGGACACAGAAAACTACGAGCAGTACTTC; cdr3_length: 15; clone_size: .; j_call: TRBJ2-7; d_call: .; v_call: TRBV27
cdr3_aa: CAIGWQENIQYF; cdr3_nt: TGTGCCATCGGGTGGCAGGAAAACATTCAGTACTTC; cdr3_length: 12; clone_size: .; j_call: TRBJ2-4; d_call: .; v_call: TRBV10-3
cdr3_aa: CASSTRDNSPLHF; cdr3_nt: TGTGCCAGCAGCACGAGGGATAATTCACCCCTCCACTTT; cdr3_length: 13; clone_size: .; j_call: TRBJ1-6; d_call: .; v_call: TRBV9
cdr3_aa: CASSPPASSYEQYF; cdr3_nt: TGTGCCAGCTCACCTCCGGCGAGCTCCTACGAGCAGTACTTC; cdr3_length: 14; clone_size: .; j_call: TRBJ2-7; d_call: .; v_call: TRBV18
cdr3_aa: CASSFEGNRGYTF; cdr3_nt: TGTGCCAGCAGTTTTGAGGGGAACAGGGGCTACACCTTC; cdr3_length: 13; clone_size: .; j_call: TRBJ1-2; d_call: .; v_call: TRBV27
cdr3_aa: CASRTGGRTEAFF; cdr3_nt: TGTGCCAGTAGGACAGGGGGCCGGACTGAAGCTTTCTTT; cdr3_length: 13; clone_size: .; j_call: TRBJ1-1; d_call: TRBD1; v_call: TRBV19
cdr3_aa: CASSYGTPIREQYF; cdr3_nt: TGTGCCAGCAGTTACGGGACACCAATACGCGAGCAGTACTTC; cdr3_length: 14; clone_size: .; j_call: TRBJ2-7; d_call: .; v_call: TRBV6-6
cdr3_aa: CASSLAGDRVQPQHF; cdr3_nt: TGTGCCAGCAGCTTAGCTGGGGACAGGGTTCAGCCCCAGCATTTT; cdr3_length: 15; clone_size: .; j_call: TRBJ1-5; d_call: TRBD1; v_call: TRBV7-2
cdr3_aa: CAWSPVYGYTF; cdr3_nt: TGTGCCTGGAGTCCGGTCTATGGCTACACCTTC; cdr3_length: 11; clone_size: .; j_call: TRBJ1-2; d_call: .; v_call: TRBV30
cdr3_aa: CASSQPLRAGANVLTF; cdr3_nt: TGTGCCAGCAGCCAGCCTCTACGGGCTGGGGCCAACGTCCTGACTTTC; cdr3_length: 16; clone_size: .; j_call: TRBJ2-6; d_call: .; v_call: TRBV16
cdr3_aa: CSVRLLSSTDTQYF; cdr3_nt: TGCAGCGTTCGCCTTCTATCTAGCACAGATACGCAGTATTTT; cdr3_length: 14; clone_size: .; j_call: TRBJ2-3; d_call: .; v_call: TRBV29-1
cdr3_aa: CASSGDRVYEQYF; cdr3_nt: TGTGCCAGCAGCGGGGACAGGGTCTACGAGCAGTACTTC; cdr3_length: 13; clone_size: .; j_call: TRBJ2-7; d_call: TRBD1; v_call: TRBV27
cdr3_aa: CASRELAEAYTQYF; cdr3_nt: TGTGCCAGCAGAGAACTAGCGGAGGCCTATACGCAGTATTTT; cdr3_length: 14; clone_size: .; j_call: TRBJ2-3; d_call: TRBD2; v_call: TRBV6-5
cdr3_aa: CASRMGQDSNQPQHF; cdr3_nt: TGTGCCAGCAGAATGGGTCAGGATAGCAATCAGCCCCAGCATTTT; cdr3_length: 15; clone_size: .; j_call: TRBJ1-5; d_call: .; v_call: TRBV2
cdr3_aa: CASRRESQETQYF; cdr3_nt: TGTGCCAGCCGGCGGGAGTCCCAAGAGACCCAGTACTTC; cdr3_length: 13; clone_size: .; j_call: TRBJ2-5; d_call: TRBD2; v_call: TRBV5-4
cdr3_aa: CASSDPQTSGRDYEQYF; cdr3_nt: TGTGCCAGCAGTGACCCACAGACTAGCGGGAGGGACTACGAGCAGTACTTC; cdr3_length: 17; clone_size: .; j_call: TRBJ2-7; d_call: TRBD2; v_call: TRBV6-4
cdr3_aa: CASSPRTNTGELFF; cdr3_nt: TGTGCCAGCAGTCCTCGAACTAACACCGGGGAGCTGTTTTTT; cdr3_length: 14; clone_size: .; j_call: TRBJ2-2; d_call: .; v_call: TRBV6-6
cdr3_aa: CASRRDRGMNTEAFF; cdr3_nt: TGCGCCAGCAGGAGAGACAGGGGAATGAACACTGAAGCTTTCTTT; cdr3_length: 15; clone_size: few; j_call: TRBJ1-1; d_call: TRBD1; v_call: TRBV10-1
cdr3_aa: CASSRATDAAGGTGELFF; cdr3_nt: TGCGCCAGCAGCCGCGCGACTGATGCAGCGGGAGGAACCGGGGAGCTGTTTTTT; cdr3_length: 18; clone_size: .; j_call: TRBJ2-2; d_call: TRBD2; v_call: TRBV4-1
cdr3_aa: CASHTGYHEQYF; cdr3_nt: TGTGCCAGCCACACAGGGTACCACGAGCAGTACTTC; cdr3_length: 12; clone_size: .; j_call: TRBJ2-7; d_call: .; v_call: TRBV2
cdr3_aa: CSVEAARAGGTEAFF; cdr3_nt: TGCAGCGTTGAAGCGGCCCGGGCAGGGGGCACTGAAGCTTTCTTT; cdr3_length: 15; clone_size: few; j_call: TRBJ1-1; d_call: TRBD1; v_call: TRBV29-1
cdr3_aa: CASSSWTAYEQYF; cdr3_nt: TGTGCCAGCAGCTCGTGGACAGCCTACGAGCAGTACTTC; cdr3_length: 13; clone_size: .; j_call: TRBJ2-7; d_call: .; v_call: TRBV7-9
cdr3_aa: CASSPGGANYGYTF; cdr3_nt: TGTGCCAGCAGCCCCGGAGGGGCTAACTATGGCTACACCTTC; cdr3_length: 14; clone_size: .; j_call: TRBJ1-2; d_call: .; v_call: TRBV7-2
cdr3_aa: CASSLNGGASGGSYNEQFF; cdr3_nt: TGTGCCAGCAGTTTAAATGGGGGGGCTAGCGGGGGCTCCTACAATGAGCAGTTCTTC; cdr3_length: 19; clone_size: .; j_call: TRBJ2-1; d_call: TRBD2; v_call: TRBV27
cdr3_aa: CASSPQFLLNTEAFF; cdr3_nt: TGTGCCAGTAGTCCCCAATTTCTATTGAACACTGAAGCTTTCTTT; cdr3_length: 15; clone_size: .; j_call: TRBJ1-1; d_call: .; v_call: TRBV19
cdr3_aa: CASSRGGGETQYF; cdr3_nt: TGTGCCAGCTCCCGCGGGGGAGGGGAGACCCAGTACTTC; cdr3_length: 13; clone_size: .; j_call: TRBJ2-5; d_call: TRBD2; v_call: TRBV25-1
cdr3_aa: CASSLTGMNTEAFF; cdr3_nt: TGTGCCAGCAGCTTGACAGGGATGAACACTGAAGCTTTCTTT; cdr3_length: 14; clone_size: .; j_call: TRBJ1-1; d_call: .; v_call: TRBV5-4
cdr3_aa: CASSERTASLYEQYF; cdr3_nt: TGCGCCAGCAGTGAAAGGACCGCTTCCCTCTACGAGCAGTACTTC; cdr3_length: 15; clone_size: .; j_call: TRBJ2-7; d_call: .; v_call: TRBV10-2